These 15 T cell receptor beta chains were all obtained from the same sample, sequenced in a study of blood T cell repertoires in COVID-19. Repertoires were generated with immunoSEQ multiplex PCR, while TCRdb's copy carries only in-frame clones and drops some. This sample has around 180,000 clones; around 83% occur once, and the top ten carry more than 1.5%. Input material: peripheral blood. All receptors derive from a human donor in a cohort sampled during active COVID-19.

The genes are TRBV5-8 and TRBJ1-2, with TRBD1 matching over 9 bases. Germline V gives CDR1 SGHTS, CDR2 YDEGEE. The V and J ends lost 3 bases and 5 bases, in that order; junction bases with no gene match: 2. This CDR3 has 13 amino acids. CDR3 protein: CASSWTGEYGYTF. The CDR3 DNA is TGTGCCAGCAGCTGGACAGGGGAATATGGCTACACCTTC.

The J gene is TRBJ2-2, the V gene TRBV7-9, with TRBD1 as a possible D gene (5 bases). The CDR3 has 15 amino acids. Germline assignment: CDR1 SEHNR and CDR2 FQNEAQ (reference sequence). Trimming shortened V by 3 bases and J by 5 bases, and 13 bases separated the two germline ends. CDR3 DNA sequence: TGTGCCAGCAGCTTTCTTGGATCAGGGACCGGGGAGCTGTTTTTT. This translates into CASSFLGSGTGELFF. Full variable domain (outside the CDR3, taken from reference TRBV7-9 and TRBJ2-2): DTGVSQNPRHKITKRGQNVTFRCDPISEHNRLYWYRQTLGQGPEFLTYFQNEAQLEKSRLLSDRFSAERPKGSFSTLEIQRTEQGDSAMYLCASSFLGSGTGELFFGEGSRLTVL.

The J gene is TRBJ2-1, the V gene TRBV5-1, with TRBD1 as a possible D gene (5 bases). The V gene's germline CDR1 is SGHRS and CDR2 YFSETQ. Trimming cost V 0 bases and J 6 bases, with 13 bases left between them. The CDR3 is 15 amino acids. CDR3 loop: CASSLGQGKLNEQFF. The CDR3 DNA follows: TGCGCCAGCAGCTTGGGCCAGGGTAAGCTCAATGAGCAGTTCTTC.

The CDR3 bases are TGTGCCAGCAGTGGCCGCCGGGGGGACCAAGAGACCCAGTACTTC. Its protein product is CASSGRRGDQETQYF. The V gene is TRBV6-2 or TRBV6-3, the J gene TRBJ2-5; 7 bases are a match to TRBD2. Looked up from germline, CDR1 is MNHEY and CDR2 is SVGEGT. Trimming at V came to 5 bases and at J to 0 bases, leaving 6 bases not matched to a gene. This CDR3 is 15 amino acids long.

This clone came up once. The V call is TRBV27, the J call TRBJ2-7; the match to TRBD2 covers 9 bases. The CDR3 contains 15 residues. Germline loops: CDR1 MNHEY, CDR2 SMNVEV (reference sequence). The trim removed 3 bases at V and 1 base at J, leaving 4 bases unmatched. The CDR3 nucleotides are TGTGCCAGCAGTTTTAGCGGGAGTTCTTCCTACGAGCAGTACTTC. Its protein is CASSFSGSSSYEQYF.

The chain is built from TRBV15 and TRBJ1-5; 12 bases are a match to TRBD1. V dropped 3 bases and J dropped 3; count of bases not matched to a gene: 12. Germline V CDR1 and CDR2: LNHNV, YYDKDF (reference sequence). The CDR3 is 19 residues long. CDR3 nucleotide sequence: TGTGCCACCAGCAGTTCGGGACAGGGGGCGGGAGGTCTCAATCAGCCCCAGCATTTT. Residues: CATSSSGQGAGGLNQPQHF.

This clone was seen only once. The chain combines TRBV28 with TRBJ1-5, with TRBD1 as a possible D gene (6 bases). The CDR3 consists of 12 residues. Germline V CDR1 and CDR2: MDHEN, SYDVKM. Trimming left V 5 bases short and J 6 bases short, with 8 bases between. The DNA of the CDR3 is TGTGCCAGCAGTAACAGGGTTCAGCCCCAGCATTTT. Residues: CASSNRVQPQHF.

V is TRBV5-1 and J is TRBJ2-6, with 7 bases lining up with TRBD1. The CDR3 is 17 amino acids. The V and J ends lost 6 bases and 2 bases, in that order; junction bases with no gene match: 11. Germline V CDR1 and CDR2: SGHRS, YFSETQ. CDR3 region: CASTTDRVWTGANVLTF. The CDR3, as DNA: TGCGCCAGCACCACAGACAGGGTCTGGACTGGGGCCAACGTCCTGACTTTC. The full variable domain, in which reference TRBV5-1 and TRBJ2-6 provide the parts outside the CDR3, is KAGVTQTPRYLIKTRGQQVTLSCSPISGHRSVSWYQQTPGQGLQFLFEYFSETQRNKGNFPGRFSGRQFSNSRSEMNVSTLELGDSALYLCASTTDRVWTGANVLTFGAGSRLTVL.

In this sample, this clone turned up a few times. The rearrangement links TRBV27 to TRBJ1-1; possibly TRBD1 for D (6 bases). The CDR3 has 15 residues. Germline V gene sequence: CDR1 MNHEY, CDR2 SMNVEV (reference sequence). Trimming stripped 2 bases from V and 1 base from J, with 11 bases between. As DNA, the CDR3 is TGTGCCAGCAGTTTAGTGGGGGCCCAGAACACTGAAGCTTTCTTT. It specifies CASSLVGAQNTEAFF.

The chain carries TRBV18 and TRBJ2-3; TRBD2 matches at 9 bases. With V trimmed by 2 bases and J by 2 bases, 8 bases remained unmatched. CDR1 KGHSH and CDR2 LQKENI come from the germline V gene. The CDR3 has 17 residues. The CDR3 loop is CASSPFSSGGNTDTQYF. In DNA form, the CDR3 reads TGTGCCAGCTCACCATTTAGTAGCGGGGGCAACACAGATACGCAGTATTTT.

The V call is TRBV19, the J call TRBJ1-2; possible D gene TRBD1, 6 bases. The germline V gene has CDR1 LNHDA and CDR2 SQIVND (reference sequence). The CDR3 has 16 amino acids. The V end was cut by 3 bases, the J end by 4 bases, with 18 bases between. The CDR3 sequence is CASSIARDKIIYGYTF. CDR3 coding DNA: TGTGCCAGTAGTATTGCCAGGGACAAGATTATCTATGGCTACACCTTC.

J is TRBJ2-7 and V is TRBV2, with a possible D match to TRBD1 (6 bases). V lost 8 bases and J 2 bases, leaving 13 bases between the germline ends. CDR3 length: 13 amino acids. CDR1 and CDR2 (germline): SNHLY, FYNNEI. The CDR3 protein is CASGDTSPYEQYF. Here the CDR3 DNA reads TGTGCCAGCGGGGACACTTCTCCCTACGAGCAGTACTTC.

The J gene is TRBJ2-7, the V gene TRBV18; 9 bases line up with TRBD2. The germline V gene encodes CDR1 KGHSH and CDR2 LQKENI. CDR3 length: 15 residues. Trimming at V came to 4 bases and at J to 2 bases, leaving 6 bases not matched to a gene. The DNA for the CDR3 is TGTGCCAGCTCACTCCTACTAGCGGGTCCCTACGAGCAGTACTTC. Its protein is CASSLLLAGPYEQYF.

The rearrangement links TRBV19 to TRBJ1-1; D is uncertain. CDR3 length equals 15 residues. Germline values: CDR1 LNHDA, CDR2 SQIVND (reference sequence). Trimming left V 5 bases short and J 4 bases short, with 17 bases between. This chain's CDR3 is CASSPPGQASTEAFF. CDR3 bases: TGTGCCAGTAGTCCCCCTGGGCAGGCCTCCACTGAAGCTTTCTTT.

This clone showed up just once. J is TRBJ2-1 and V is TRBV4-3, with TRBD2 matching 8 bases. The V segment lost 0 bases and the J segment 7 bases; nucleotides outside the gene matches: 11. CDR1 and CDR2 (germline): LGHNA, YSLEER. The CDR3 length is 17 residues. CDR3 nucleotides: TGCGCCAGCAGCCAAGACCCGGGGGCTAGCGGGCTAAATGAGCAGTTCTTC. The encoded protein is CASSQDPGASGLNEQFF.